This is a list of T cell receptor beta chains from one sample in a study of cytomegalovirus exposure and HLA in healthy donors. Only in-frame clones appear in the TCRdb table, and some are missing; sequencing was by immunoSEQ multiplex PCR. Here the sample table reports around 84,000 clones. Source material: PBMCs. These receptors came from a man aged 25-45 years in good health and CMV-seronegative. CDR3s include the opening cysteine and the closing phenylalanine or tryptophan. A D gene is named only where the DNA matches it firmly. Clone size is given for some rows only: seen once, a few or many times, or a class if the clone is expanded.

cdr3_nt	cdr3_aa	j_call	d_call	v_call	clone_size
TGCAGCGTTGAAATAGGGGTGAACACCGGGGAGCTGTTTTTT	CSVEIGVNTGELFF	TRBJ2-2	.	TRBV29-1	.
TGTGCCAGCAGCTTCTCCAACTATGGCTACACCTTC	CASSFSNYGYTF	TRBJ1-2	.	TRBV7-9	.
TGCGCCAGCAGCCCCCTTCCCCCGGCCGGTGGGGGGACCGGGGAGCTGTTTTTT	CASSPLPPAGGGTGELFF	TRBJ2-2	.	TRBV5-1	.
TGTGCCAGCAGCCCCCATGGGACAGGGGATCCCTACGAGCAGTACTTC	CASSPHGTGDPYEQYF	TRBJ2-7	TRBD1	TRBV7-9	.
TGTGCCAGCAGTTATAGGAGGGAATACACCGGGGAGCTGTTTTTT	CASSYRREYTGELFF	TRBJ2-2	.	TRBV6-5	.
TGTGCCAGCAGGGGACAGGGTAATCAGCCCCAGCATTTT	CASRGQGNQPQHF	TRBJ1-5	TRBD1	TRBV4-2	.
TGTGCCAGCAGCCGGGACAGGGGAATTTCTAACTATGGCTACACCTTC	CASSRDRGISNYGYTF	TRBJ1-2	TRBD1	TRBV5-6	.
TGTGCCAGCAGCAAAGGAAGCGGAACTCAGCCCCAGCATTTT	CASSKGSGTQPQHF	TRBJ1-5	.	TRBV21-1	.
TGTGCCACCAGCAGAGTGATCCAGGGCTGGGGGCCCCAGCATTTT	CATSRVIQGWGPQHF	TRBJ1-5	.	TRBV15	.
TGTGCCAGCAGCTTAGGGAGGGACTCAATCACAGATACGCAGTATTTT	CASSLGRDSITDTQYF	TRBJ2-3	.	TRBV11-3	.
TGCAGCGTTTGGACAGGGATCTCTAACTATGGCTACACCTTC	CSVWTGISNYGYTF	TRBJ1-2	TRBD1	TRBV29-1	.
TGTGCCACCAGCAGAGATCTGGACGGCCGAGCGGTGTACTTC	CATSRDLDGRAVYF	TRBJ2-7	.	TRBV15	.
TGTGCCAGCAGCGTAAGGGGGGGGGCGGATACGCAGTATTTT	CASSVRGGADTQYF	TRBJ2-3	.	TRBV9	.
TGTGCCAGCAGTGAATGGGGGCCTGGCTATGGCTACACCTTC	CASSEWGPGYGYTF	TRBJ1-2	.	TRBV6-1	medium-sized
TGTGCCAGCTCGCAAGGAAATAGCGGGCACACCGGGGAGCTGTTTTTT	CASSQGNSGHTGELFF	TRBJ2-2	TRBD2	TRBV7-2	.
TGTGCCAGCAGCCTGGGACTAGCGGGGGGGTCAGATACGCAGTATTTT	CASSLGLAGGSDTQYF	TRBJ2-3	TRBD2	TRBV9	.
TGTGCCAGCAGCCGACGGGAGGGGGCGGGGAACACTGAAGCTTTCTTT	CASSRREGAGNTEAFF	TRBJ1-1	TRBD1	TRBV7-2	.
TGCAGCGCCATTGGACAGGGCTACGAGCAGTACTTC	CSAIGQGYEQYF	TRBJ2-7	TRBD1	TRBV29-1	.
TGTGCCAGCAGTATTCTCCCACAGGATACTAGCACAGATACGCAGTATTTT	CASSILPQDTSTDTQYF	TRBJ2-3	.	TRBV28	.
TGTGCCAGCAGCGGGACAGGTCTTTACGAGCAGTACTTC	CASSGTGLYEQYF	TRBJ2-7	TRBD1	TRBV9	.
TGTGCCAGCAGTGACCCCCTAGCTGGCACTGAAGCTTTCTTT	CASSDPLAGTEAFF	TRBJ1-1	.	TRBV25-1	.
TGTGCCAGCAGCGGAGGGGACAGGAGCTCTGGAAACACCATATATTTT	CASSGGDRSSGNTIYF	TRBJ1-3	TRBD1	TRBV28	.
TGCGCCAGCAGCTCGGGGGGTGACAATCAGCCCCAGCATTTT	CASSSGGDNQPQHF	TRBJ1-5	.	TRBV5-1	.
TGTGCCAGCAGTTTCCTGCTAGAGGGCTGGAACACCATATATTTT	CASSFLLEGWNTIYF	TRBJ1-3	.	TRBV27	.
TGCAGCGTTGCTCCGACAGTGGGCTATGGCTACACCTTC	CSVAPTVGYGYTF	TRBJ1-2	.	TRBV29-1	.
TGTGCCAGCAGCCAAGATTATCAGGGGGCCACTGAAGCTTTCTTT	CASSQDYQGATEAFF	TRBJ1-1	TRBD1	TRBV4-2	.
TGTGCCTGGAGGGGAGGAGACAGCTCCTACGAGCAGTACTTC	CAWRGGDSSYEQYF	TRBJ2-7	.	TRBV30	.